This TCR beta chain came from a study of cytomegalovirus exposure and HLA in healthy donors. General observations from the study: There were some public TCRs occurring in many donors, but most TCR sequences were rare.

Germline assignment: CDR1 LNHDA and CDR2 SQIVND (reference sequence). V gave up 5 bases and J gave up 6 bases; unmatched junction bases: 9. The CDR3 loop spans 15 amino acids. TCRdb keeps only in-frame clones here, not all; method: immunoSEQ multiplex PCR. Of approximately 210,000 clones in the sample, approximately 85% were seen once. About this clone itself: What it binds is not known.

The sequence was obtained from a woman under 30 in good health and CMV-seronegative. Material for sequencing was PBMCs. The gene calls are TRBV19 and TRBJ2-3, with 9 nucleotides matching TRBD1. The CDR3 coding sequence is TGTGCCAGTAGTCTCCGGACAGGGGCGGGGGATACGCAGTATTTT. Amino acid sequence: CASSLRTGAGDTQYF.